A single sample is the source of the 24 T cell receptor beta chains below, sequenced in a study of OX40 agonist ivuxolimab in advanced cancers. Data came from immunoSEQ multiplex PCR; TCRdb stores just in-frame clones and leaves some out. Counted here are about 71,000 clones, around 86% occurring once; the ten biggest clones make up roughly 1.9%. The sequences come from CD4+ or CD8+ T cells sorted from blood, collected in a trial of the OX40 agonist ivuxolimab. These receptors were collected from an adult with an advanced solid tumor such as melanoma, head and neck, liver or kidney cancer.

The chain recombines TRBV2 with TRBJ1-3; D is uncertain. Germline values: CDR1 SNHLY, CDR2 FYNNEI. The ends were cut back, 6 bases at V and 1 base at J, with 10 bases in the middle. CDR3 size: 14 residues. CDR3 nucleotide sequence: TGTGCCAGCAGGGCCGACAATTCTGGAAACACCATATATTTT. Amino acid sequence: CASRADNSGNTIYF.

This chain joins TRBV14 and TRBJ1-1; D uncertain. Trimming left V 1 base short and J 1 base short, with 4 bases between. From germline, CDR1 is SGHDN and CDR2 FVKESK. The CDR3 contains 13 residues. The CDR3 is CASSQAENTEAFF. CDR3 nucleotide sequence: TGTGCCAGCAGCCAAGCAGAGAACACTGAAGCTTTCTTT.

The J gene is TRBJ1-2, the V gene TRBV5-5; D remains unclear. The CDR3 runs 12 residues. Germline loops: CDR1 SGHKS, CDR2 YYEKEE (reference sequence). V dropped 0 bases and J dropped 7 bases, with 7 bases sitting between them. CDR3 region: CASSLGVGGYTF. CDR3 DNA sequence: TGTGCCAGCAGCTTGGGAGTCGGTGGCTACACCTTC.

This clone has only a few counts. The V and J genes are TRBV5-6 and TRBJ1-1, with unresolved D. Per the germline V gene, CDR1 is SGHDT and CDR2 is YYEEEE. The V end was cut by 5 bases, the J end by 4 bases, with 6 bases between. There are 11 residues in the CDR3. The CDR3 here is CASSKITEAFF. The CDR3 DNA is TGTGCCAGCAGTAAAATCACTGAAGCTTTCTTT.

The genes are TRBV28 and TRBJ1-2; a weak D match, TRBD1 (6 bases). V was cut by 11 bases and J by 3 bases, with 16 bases left in between. The CDR3 is 13 amino acids. Germline V lookup: CDR1 MDHEN, CDR2 SYDVKM. CDR3 amino acids: CAASGGTDYGYTF. CDR3 coding DNA: TGTGCCGCGAGTGGGGGCACGGACTATGGCTACACCTTC.

This rearrangement joins TRBV5-4 to TRBJ2-1, with 8 positions matching TRBD2. This CDR3 contains 14 residues. CDR1 is SGHNT, CDR2 YYREEE, per germline (reference sequence). V gave up 4 bases and J gave up 6 bases; unmatched junction bases: 6. Written as DNA, the CDR3 is TGTGCCAGCAGCCCGGGACTAGTGGGCAATGAGCAGTTCTTC. Amino acids: CASSPGLVGNEQFF.

The chain recombines TRBV30 with TRBJ2-2; D call uncertain. This CDR3 has 14 residues. V was clipped by 0 bases and J by 1 base, with 6 bases between them. Germline V gives CDR1 GTSNPN, CDR2 SVGIG (reference sequence). The chain's CDR3 is CAWSVTLNTGELFF. CDR3 coding DNA: TGTGCCTGGAGTGTTACATTGAACACCGGGGAGCTGTTTTTT. The full variable domain, completed using reference TRBV30 and TRBJ2-2, is SQTIHQWPATLVQPVGSPLSLECTVEGTSNPNLYWYRQAAGRGLQLLFYSVGIGQISSEVPQNLSASRPQDRQFILSSKKLLLSDSGFYLCAWSVTLNTGELFFGEGSRLTVL.

The chain recombines TRBV4-2 with TRBJ2-4; 13 bases align to TRBD2. V gave up 4 bases and J gave up 4 bases; unmatched junction bases: 19. The CDR3 has 21 amino acids. Germline loops: CDR1 LGHNA, CDR2 YNFKEQ. This CDR3 is CASSPFPGLAGVERPKNIQYF. The CDR3 DNA sequence: TGTGCCAGCAGCCCTTTTCCTGGACTAGCGGGAGTGGAGAGGCCAAAAAACATTCAGTACTTC.

The V and J genes are TRBV19 and TRBJ2-1, with TRBD2 matching over 7 bases. The V and J ends lost 11 bases and 7 bases, in that order; junction bases with no gene match: 20. Looked up from germline, CDR1 is LNHDA and CDR2 is SQIVND (reference sequence). CDR3 length equals 16 residues. CDR3: CAQRSCAGEAVNEQFF. CDR3 coding DNA: TGTGCCCAACGGAGCTGCGCGGGAGAGGCTGTTAATGAGCAGTTCTTC.

In its sample, this clone was seen once. CDR3 nucleotides: TGTGCCAGCATCAAGGACAGGGGAATTTACGAGCAGTACTTC. This sequence encodes CASIKDRGIYEQYF. The chain joins TRBV6-5 to TRBJ2-7; the match to TRBD1 covers 9 bases. This CDR3 is built from 14 residues. Trimming cost V 7 bases and J 4 bases; bases outside gene matches: 8. Germline V gene sequence: CDR1 MNHEY, CDR2 SVGAGI.

The gene calls are TRBV9 and TRBJ1-2; TRBD1 matches 7 bases. The CDR3 spans 17 residues. CDR1 SGDLS and CDR2 YYNGEE come from the germline V gene. Trimming took 4 bases from V and 8 from J; bases not matched to a gene: 20. The CDR3 region is CASSPILSRTGNEGYTF. Written as DNA, the CDR3 is TGTGCCAGCAGCCCCATTCTATCCAGGACAGGTAATGAGGGCTACACCTTC.

The genes are TRBV28 and TRBJ2-7, with 7 bases fitting TRBD1. The CDR3 contains 17 residues. Trimming removed 1 base from V and 1 base from J; junction bases left unmatched: 10. Germline loops: CDR1 MDHEN, CDR2 SYDVKM. CDR3 region: CASSLLGWAGGSYEQYF. Written as DNA, the CDR3 is TGTGCCAGCAGTTTATTGGGGTGGGCAGGGGGTTCCTACGAGCAGTACTTC. The variable domain in full, with the rest retrieved from reference TRBV28 and TRBJ2-7, is DVKVTQSSRYLVKRTGEKVFLECVQDMDHENMFWYRQDPGLGLRLIYFSYDVKMKEKGDIPEGYSVSREKKERFSLILESASTNQTSMYLCASSLLGWAGGSYEQYFGPGTRLTVT.

This clone was seen just once. This chain links TRBV9 with TRBJ1-3; D call uncertain. The V end was cut by 0 bases, the J end by 1 base, with 14 bases between. CDR3 size: 17 residues. The V gene's germline CDR1 is SGDLS and CDR2 YYNGEE. The DNA of the CDR3 is TGTGCCAGCAGCGTAGGCCCAGAGGGATTATCTGGAAACACCATATATTTT. Translation: CASSVGPEGLSGNTIYF.

The chain carries TRBV9 and TRBJ1-1; D is unresolved. The CDR3 extends over 12 amino acids. V was shortened by 0 bases and J by 8 bases, with 8 bases between the two germline ends. Germline V gene data show CDR1 as SGDLS and CDR2 as YYNGEE. CDR3 region: CASSVAGSEAFF. The DNA for the CDR3 is TGTGCCAGCAGCGTAGCCGGGAGCGAAGCTTTCTTT. Full variable domain (outside the CDR3, taken from reference TRBV9 and TRBJ1-1): DSGVTQTPKHLITATGQRVTLRCSPRSGDLSVYWYQQSLDQGLQFLIQYYNGEERAKGNILERFSAQQFPDLHSELNLSSLELGDSALYFCASSVAGSEAFFGQGTRLTVV.

This sequence joins TRBV2 and TRBJ1-6; D not resolved. The germline CDR1 and CDR2 sequences are SNHLY and FYNNEI. The CDR3 totals 14 residues. The V gene lost 8 bases and the J gene lost 0 bases, with 8 bases spanning the gap. CDR3 DNA sequence: TGTGCCAGCGGGAGAAGCTCCTATAATTCACCCCTCCACTTT. Encoded protein: CASGRSSYNSPLHF.

This chain links TRBV5-4 with TRBJ1-1; D is ambiguous. Per the germline V gene, CDR1 is SGHNT and CDR2 is YYREEE (reference sequence). This CDR3 has 15 amino acids. The germline V and J ends were trimmed by 0 bases and 2 bases, with 11 bases remaining between them. This CDR3 reads CASSLDPIFNTEAFF. The CDR3 region has the DNA TGTGCCAGCAGCTTGGACCCCATTTTTAACACTGAAGCTTTCTTT. Filled out from reference TRBV5-4 and TRBJ1-1, the complete variable domain reads ETGVTQSPTHLIKTRGQQVTLRCSSQSGHNTVSWYQQALGQGPQFIFQYYREEENGRGNFPPRFSGLQFPNYSSELNVNALELDDSALYLCASSLDPIFNTEAFFGQGTRLTVV.

The chain employs TRBV7-9 and TRBJ2-1; D perhaps matches TRBD2 (6 bases). Germline lookup yields CDR1 SEHNR and CDR2 FQNEAQ (reference sequence). The V end was cut by 6 bases, the J end by 7 bases, with 16 bases between. This CDR3 has 14 amino acids. CDR3 amino acids: CASSPTGLLNEQFF. CDR3 bases: TGTGCCAGCAGTCCGACGGGACTTCTGAATGAGCAGTTCTTC.

This chain connects TRBV19 to TRBJ2-6; no definite D call. The germline V gene has CDR1 LNHDA and CDR2 SQIVND (reference sequence). Trimming left V 6 bases short and J 3 bases short, with 9 bases between. The CDR3 extends over 14 amino acids. In nucleotides, the CDR3 is TGTGCCAGTAGGCATCAGAGTGGGGCCAACGTCCTGACTTTC. Amino acids: CASRHQSGANVLTF.

The chain combines TRBV7-2 with TRBJ1-5; no clear D. The CDR3 contains 15 residues. With 1 base removed from V and 3 bases from J, the gap between germline ends came to 10 bases. The germline gives CDR1 SGHTA, CDR2 FQGNSA. CDR3 sequence: CASSLGHRINQPQHF. The CDR3 DNA reads as TGTGCCAGCAGCTTAGGTCACAGAATCAATCAGCCCCAGCATTTT.

The sample holds a few counts of this clone. The chain couples TRBV11-2 to TRBJ1-1; D is possibly TRBD1 (6 bases). Germline-derived CDR1 and CDR2 are SGHAT and FQNNGV. The CDR3 totals 14 residues. V shed 5 bases and J shed 0 bases, with 10 bases lying between them. The CDR3 reads CASSGDNMNTEAFF. In nucleotides, the CDR3 is TGTGCCAGCAGCGGGGACAACATGAACACTGAAGCTTTCTTT.

V gene TRBV30 combines with J gene TRBJ2-1; D unclear. The CDR3 runs to 12 residues. The V gene lost 2 bases and the J gene lost 9 bases, with 11 bases spanning the gap. Germline V gives CDR1 GTSNPN, CDR2 SVGIG (reference sequence). The CDR3 region has the DNA TGTGCCTGGAGTAAAAGTTCCAGTGAGCAGTTCTTC. It specifies CAWSKSSSEQFF.

This sequence joins TRBV15 and TRBJ1-1, with TRBD1 identical over 8 bases. V lost 0 bases to trimming and J lost 11 bases; unmatched junction nucleotides: 8. From germline, CDR1 is LNHNV and CDR2 YYDKDF (reference sequence). The CDR3 length is 14 residues. CDR3 DNA sequence: TGTGCCACCAGCAGAGAGGGGGGAAGGACAGGGGCTTTCTTT. Its protein product is CATSREGGRTGAFF.

The chain links TRBV15 to TRBJ1-3; TRBD1 matches 8 bases. The trim removed 5 bases at V and 2 bases at J, leaving 5 bases unmatched. From germline, CDR1 is LNHNV and CDR2 YYDKDF (reference sequence). This CDR3 has 15 amino acids. Written as DNA, the CDR3 is TGTGCCACCAGCGGCCGGACAGGGACTGGAAACACCATATATTTT. Translation gives CATSGRTGTGNTIYF.

The V call is TRBV11-2, the J call TRBJ2-3; tentatively, D is TRBD1 (6 bases). This CDR3 spans 11 amino acids. CDR1 is SGHAT and CDR2 is FQNNGV in the germline V gene. Trimming stripped 7 bases from V and 8 bases from J, with 10 bases between. CDR3 protein: CASTQGGTQYF. The CDR3 DNA is TGTGCCAGCACCCAAGGGGGTACGCAGTATTTT.